The rows below give T cell receptor beta chains drawn from one sample of a study of beta chain features in type 1 diabetes. Produced via immunoSEQ multiplex PCR; TCRdb's table is partial and in-frame only. The sample contains about 170,000 clones, 6.5% to 8.5% of which appear only once. The sample taken for sequencing was central memory CD4+ T cells from blood. The origin of the receptors is a young man with type 1 diabetes. CDR3s include the opening cysteine and the closing phenylalanine or tryptophan. D genes are given only for firm matches. Part of the rows lack a size; the others show once, few, many or a class for expanded clones.

abundance | d_gene | j_gene | v_gene | CDR3nt | CDR3aa
few | - | TRBJ1-2 | TRBV5-1 | TGCGCCAGCAGCTTGGATGACAGCCAGGGCTACACCTTC | CASSLDDSQGYTF
- | - | TRBJ2-5 | TRBV18 | TGTGCCAGCTCACCAGCGAGGGATGAGACCCAGTACTTC | CASSPARDETQYF
many | - | TRBJ2-1 | TRBV14 | TGTGCCAGCAGCCAAGATATGCAGATCGAGCAGTTCTTC | CASSQDMQIEQFF
few | - | TRBJ2-3 | TRBV18 | TGTGCCAGCTCACCCCCCACTTCCGTTACGCAGTATTTT | CASSPPTSVTQYF
many | TRBD1 | TRBJ1-5 | TRBV19 | TGTGCCAGTAGTATTTCACGACAGGGGGCTTGGCAGCCCCAGCATTTT | CASSISRQGAWQPQHF
- | TRBD1 | TRBJ2-7 | TRBV5-1 | TGCGCCAGCAGCCAGAGACAGGGAGTAACGGGCGAGCAGTACTTC | CASSQRQGVTGEQYF
few | TRBD1 | TRBJ2-5 | TRBV28 | TGTGCCAGCACCGAGGGACAGTGGAGGGAGACCCAGTACTTC | CASTEGQWRETQYF
- | - | TRBJ2-7 | TRBV29-1 | TGCAGCGCCGCGTCGGCCTACGAGCAGTACTTC | CSAASAYEQYF
few | - | TRBJ1-1 | TRBV18 | TGTGCCAGCTCACCACGGGCCAGGGTGAACACTGAAGCTTTCTTT | CASSPRARVNTEAFF
few | TRBD1 | TRBJ1-1 | TRBV7-2 | TGTGCCAGCAGACGTAGGGGGCTAGGGAACACTGAAGCTTTCTTT | CASRRRGLGNTEAFF
many | - | TRBJ2-7 | TRBV29-1 | TGCAGCGTTGTCAGGGACTCCTACGAGCAGTACTTC | CSVVRDSYEQYF
few | TRBD2 | TRBJ2-3 | TRBV28 | TGTGCCAGCAGCACTAGCGGGAGGAATACGCAGTATTTT | CASSTSGRNTQYF
- | - | TRBJ1-1 | TRBV7-2 | TGTGCCAGCCTAAAACCTACAGAGAACACTGAAGCTTTCTTT | CASLKPTENTEAFF
few | TRBD2 | TRBJ2-7 | TRBV18 | TGTGCCAGCTCACCGGGACTAGCGGACGAGCAGTACTTC | CASSPGLADEQYF
- | - | TRBJ2-7 | TRBV15 | TGTGCCACCAGCAGAGATACCGGTTACGAGCAGTACTTC | CATSRDTGYEQYF
- | TRBD1 | TRBJ2-5 | TRBV2 | TGTGCCAGCCTAGCTGCGACAGGGCGCGAGACCCAGTACTTC | CASLAATGRETQYF
- | - | TRBJ2-3 | TRBV23-1 | TGCGCCAGTCCGAGCTGCGAAGGCACAGATACGCAGTATTTT | CASPSCEGTDTQYF